This T cell receptor (beta chain) was identified in a study of Graves' ophthalmopathy and Graves' hyperthyroidism. The table lists this clonotype with a few counts. A much larger clonotype is one base distant, so this may be a read error. The final CDR3 position lacks the conserved phenylalanine or tryptophan, pointing to a likely read error. TCR beta CDR3 regions were amplified from RNA transcripts. RT-PCR in the first round used HTBI primers; a second-round multiplex PCR followed. TCRdb redid the calling of the multiplex PCR reads with MiXCR, one entry per CDR3 protein. The table includes some 380,000 distinct CDR3 sequences, 15% to 17% detected once. The sequence was collected from a woman aged 18 to 35 with stable Graves' hyperthyroidism. The sequenced sample was peripheral blood.

CDR3: CASSSSPGNIQYL. Written as DNA, the CDR3 is TGTGCCAGCAGCTCCTCCCCCGGAAACATTCAGTACCTC. This rearrangement joins TRBV11-2 to TRBJ2-4; D is uncertain. Germline CDR1 is SGHAT and CDR2 is FQNNGV. Trimming cost V 4 bases and J 6 bases, with 10 bases left between them. This CDR3 spans 13 amino acids.